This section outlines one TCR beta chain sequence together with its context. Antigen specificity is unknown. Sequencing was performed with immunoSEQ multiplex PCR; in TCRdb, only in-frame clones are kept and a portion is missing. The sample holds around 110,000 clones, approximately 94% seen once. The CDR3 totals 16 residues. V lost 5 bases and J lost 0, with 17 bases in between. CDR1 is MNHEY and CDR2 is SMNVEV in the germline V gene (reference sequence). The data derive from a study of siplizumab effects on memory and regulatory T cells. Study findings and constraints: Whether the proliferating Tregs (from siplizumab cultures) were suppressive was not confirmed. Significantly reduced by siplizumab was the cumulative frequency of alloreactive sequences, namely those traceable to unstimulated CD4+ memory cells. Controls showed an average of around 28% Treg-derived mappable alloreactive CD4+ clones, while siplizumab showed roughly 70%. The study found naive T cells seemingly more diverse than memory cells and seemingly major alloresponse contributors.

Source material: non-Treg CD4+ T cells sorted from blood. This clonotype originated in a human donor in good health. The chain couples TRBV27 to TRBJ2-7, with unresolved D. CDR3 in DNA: TGTGCCAGCAGTCTATATACGGGTAGCAACTCCTACGAGCAGTACTTC. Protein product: CASSLYTGSNSYEQYF.